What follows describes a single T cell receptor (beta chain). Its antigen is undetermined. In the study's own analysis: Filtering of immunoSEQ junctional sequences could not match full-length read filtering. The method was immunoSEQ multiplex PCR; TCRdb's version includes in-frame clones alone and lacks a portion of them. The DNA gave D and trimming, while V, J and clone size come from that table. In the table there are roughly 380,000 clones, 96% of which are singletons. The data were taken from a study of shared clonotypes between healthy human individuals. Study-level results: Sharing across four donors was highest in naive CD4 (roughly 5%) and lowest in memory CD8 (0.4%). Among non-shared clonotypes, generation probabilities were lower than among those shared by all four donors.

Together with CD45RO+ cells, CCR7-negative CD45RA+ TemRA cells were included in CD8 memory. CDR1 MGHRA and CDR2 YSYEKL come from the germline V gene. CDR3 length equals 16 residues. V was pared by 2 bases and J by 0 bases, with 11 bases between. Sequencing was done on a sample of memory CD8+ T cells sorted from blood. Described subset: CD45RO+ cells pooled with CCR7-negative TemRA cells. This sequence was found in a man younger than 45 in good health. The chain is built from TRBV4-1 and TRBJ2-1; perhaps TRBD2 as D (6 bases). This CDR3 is CASSQLGLLSYNEQFF. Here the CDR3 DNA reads TGCGCCAGCAGCCAATTGGGACTCCTCTCCTACAATGAGCAGTTCTTC.